This TCR beta chain derives from a study of T cell responses to AZD1222 COVID-19 vaccine. V lost 9 bases, J lost 7 bases, and 14 bases lay in between. From germline, CDR1 is SGHRS and CDR2 YFSETQ. The CDR3 runs 12 residues. Pooling of second doses given at about 4 or about 12 weeks was done. In the case of this clone: What it binds is unknown.

Study findings and constraints: Nearly half of the spike-specific TCRs reportedly recognize variant regions that carry no mutations. Two AZD1222 administrations were followed by greater Spike-specific TCR breadth and depth.

Data came from immunoSEQ multiplex PCR; TCRdb stores just in-frame clones and leaves some out. Of 110,000 to 150,000 clones in the sample, roughly 90% are singletons; the top ten hold around 1.8%. J is TRBJ2-1 and V is TRBV5-1, with D possibly being TRBD2 (6 bases). Sequences were derived from peripheral blood, sampled 28 days after the second AZD1222 dose. The TCR was taken from an adult who received the AZD1222 COVID-19 vaccine. The CDR3 reads CATLLGGNEQFF. In DNA form, the CDR3 reads TGCGCCACCCTACTTGGGGGGAATGAGCAGTTCTTC.